Only one count was recorded for the clone carrying this TCR beta chain. Through a sample-barcoded 5' primer and a J-beta primer mix, a second PCR was run for roughly 6 to 12 cycles. One entry per CDR3 protein results from TCRdb running MiXCR on the 5' RACE reads. The sample lists fewer than 2 million distinct CDR3 sequences; about two fifths were seen once. The sample belongs to a study of blood T cells in healthy people across ages. This CDR3 region has 14 residues. Germline CDR1 SGHNT, CDR2 YENEEA. The J segment lost 9 bases and the V segment lost 6 bases, leaving 6 bases of the junction unmatched. The clonotype was recovered from a human donor in good health. The V and J genes are TRBV11-3 and TRBJ2-1; TRBD1 matches 12 bases. Sequences were obtained from blood. The CDR3 DNA follows: TGTGCCAGCAGAAAGGGACAGGGGGCGGGTGAGCAGTTCTTC. It translates to CASRKGQGAGEQFF. Full variable domain (remainder filled in from reference TRBV11-3 and TRBJ2-1): EAGVVQSPRYKIIEKKQPVAFWCNPISGHNTLYWYLQNLGQGPELLIRYENEEAVDDSQLPKDRFSAERLKGVDSTLKIQPAELGDSAVYLCASRKGQGAGEQFFGPGTRLTVL.